These 2 T cell receptor beta chains originate from one sample sequenced in a study of cytomegalovirus exposure and HLA in healthy donors. TCRdb's copy holds only in-frame clones and misses some; the assay was immunoSEQ multiplex PCR. Among about 69,000 clones listed, about 94% were seen once. Sequencing was done on a sample of PBMCs. The receptors were gathered from a woman under 30 in good health and CMV-seronegative.

The chain joins TRBV5-5 to TRBJ2-7; 8 bases map to TRBD2. Germline trimming cut 7 bases from V and 0 bases from J; bases unmatched to any gene: 6. The CDR3 loop spans 14 amino acids. Germline assignment: CDR1 SGHKS and CDR2 YYEKEE (reference sequence). The CDR3: CASLASGSSYEQYF. The DNA for the CDR3 is TGTGCCAGCCTAGCAAGCGGGAGCTCCTACGAGCAGTACTTC.

CDR3 protein: CASSLIRRDRGQSVYEQYF. CDR3 sequence (DNA): TGTGCCAGCAGCTTGATCCGGAGGGACAGGGGGCAAAGCGTGTACGAGCAGTACTTC. V gene TRBV7-3 combines with J gene TRBJ2-7, with 12 bases aligning to TRBD1. The CDR3 sequence is 19 residues long. From germline, CDR1 is SGHTA and CDR2 FQGTGA. V shed 3 bases, J shed 4 bases, and the junction held 16 bases outside the gene matches.